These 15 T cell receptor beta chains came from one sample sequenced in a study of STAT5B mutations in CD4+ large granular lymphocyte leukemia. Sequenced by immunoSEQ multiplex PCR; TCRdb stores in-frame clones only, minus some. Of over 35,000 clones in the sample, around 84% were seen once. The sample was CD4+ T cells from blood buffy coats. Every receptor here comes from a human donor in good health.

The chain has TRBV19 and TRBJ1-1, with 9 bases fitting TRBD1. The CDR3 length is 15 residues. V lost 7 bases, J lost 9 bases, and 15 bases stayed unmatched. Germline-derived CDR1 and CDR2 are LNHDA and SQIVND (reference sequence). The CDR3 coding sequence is TGTGCCAGTAAGGTCCTCTTTACGACAGGGGGGAAAGCTTTCTTT. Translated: CASKVLFTTGGKAFF.

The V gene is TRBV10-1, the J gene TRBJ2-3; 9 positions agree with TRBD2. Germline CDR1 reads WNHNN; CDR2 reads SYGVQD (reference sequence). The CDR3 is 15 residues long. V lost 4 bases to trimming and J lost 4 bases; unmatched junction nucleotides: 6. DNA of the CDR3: TGCGCCAGCAGTGCGGCTAGCGGGATGTCAGATACGCAGTATTTT. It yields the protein CASSAASGMSDTQYF.

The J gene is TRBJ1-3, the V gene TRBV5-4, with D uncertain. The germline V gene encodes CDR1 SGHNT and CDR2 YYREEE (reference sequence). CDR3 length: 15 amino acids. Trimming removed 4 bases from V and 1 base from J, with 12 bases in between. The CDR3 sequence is CASSAQGLSGNTIYF. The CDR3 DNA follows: TGTGCCAGCAGCGCGCAAGGACTATCTGGAAACACCATATATTTT. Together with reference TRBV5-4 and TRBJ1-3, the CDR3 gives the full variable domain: ETGVTQSPTHLIKTRGQQVTLRCSSQSGHNTVSWYQQALGQGPQFIFQYYREEENGRGNFPPRFSGLQFPNYSSELNVNALELDDSALYLCASSAQGLSGNTIYFGEGSWLTVV.

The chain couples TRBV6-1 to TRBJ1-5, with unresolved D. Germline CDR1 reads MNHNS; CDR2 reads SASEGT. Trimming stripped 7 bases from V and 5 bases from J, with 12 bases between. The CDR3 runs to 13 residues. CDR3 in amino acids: CASNKEEDQPQHF. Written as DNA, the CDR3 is TGTGCCAGCAATAAGGAGGAAGATCAGCCCCAGCATTTT.

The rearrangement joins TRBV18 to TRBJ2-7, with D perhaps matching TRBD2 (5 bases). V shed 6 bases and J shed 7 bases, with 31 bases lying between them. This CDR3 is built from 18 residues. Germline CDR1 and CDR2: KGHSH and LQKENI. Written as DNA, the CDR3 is TGTGCCAGCTCTATTCTCCCATCTCTCGGTGTCGGTCGGGGTGAGCAGTACTTC. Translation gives CASSILPSLGVGRGEQYF.

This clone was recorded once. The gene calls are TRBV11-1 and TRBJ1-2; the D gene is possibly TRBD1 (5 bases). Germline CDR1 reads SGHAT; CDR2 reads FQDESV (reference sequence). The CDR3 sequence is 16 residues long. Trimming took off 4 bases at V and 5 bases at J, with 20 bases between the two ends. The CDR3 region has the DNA TGTGCCAGCAGCTCCGAGGCGCAGGGCGCGGGATATGGCTACACCTTC. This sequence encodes CASSSEAQGAGYGYTF.

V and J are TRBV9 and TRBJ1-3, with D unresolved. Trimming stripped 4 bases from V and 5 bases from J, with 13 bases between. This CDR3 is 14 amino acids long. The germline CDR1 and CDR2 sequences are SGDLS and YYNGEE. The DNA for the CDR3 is TGTGCCAGCAGCCTAGGGAATCTCAGAAACACCATATATTTT. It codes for CASSLGNLRNTIYF.

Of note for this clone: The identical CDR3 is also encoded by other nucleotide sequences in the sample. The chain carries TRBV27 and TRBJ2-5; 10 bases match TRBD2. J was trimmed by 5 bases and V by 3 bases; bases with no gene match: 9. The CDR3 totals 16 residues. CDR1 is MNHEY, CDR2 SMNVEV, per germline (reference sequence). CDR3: CASSFGSSGGRETQYF. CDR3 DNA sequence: TGTGCCAGCAGTTTTGGGTCTAGCGGGGGTAGGGAGACCCAGTACTTC.

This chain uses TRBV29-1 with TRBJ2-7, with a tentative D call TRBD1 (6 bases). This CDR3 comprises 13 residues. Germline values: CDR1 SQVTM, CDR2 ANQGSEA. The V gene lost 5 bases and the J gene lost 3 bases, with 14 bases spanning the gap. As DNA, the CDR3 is TGCAGCGTTCGAATAACAGGGAGCTACGAGCAGTACTTC. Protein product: CSVRITGSYEQYF.

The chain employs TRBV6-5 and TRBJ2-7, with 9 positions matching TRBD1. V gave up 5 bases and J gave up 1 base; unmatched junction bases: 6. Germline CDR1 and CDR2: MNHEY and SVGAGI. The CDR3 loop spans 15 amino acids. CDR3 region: CASSRWTGVSYEQYF. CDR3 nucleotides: TGTGCCAGCAGTCGGTGGACAGGGGTGTCCTACGAGCAGTACTTC.

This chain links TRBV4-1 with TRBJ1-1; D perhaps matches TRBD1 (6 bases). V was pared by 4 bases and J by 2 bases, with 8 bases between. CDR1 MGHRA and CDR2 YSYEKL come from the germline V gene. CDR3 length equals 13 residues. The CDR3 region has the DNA TGCGCCAGCAGCCGACAGGAAAACACTGAAGCTTTCTTT. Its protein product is CASSRQENTEAFF.

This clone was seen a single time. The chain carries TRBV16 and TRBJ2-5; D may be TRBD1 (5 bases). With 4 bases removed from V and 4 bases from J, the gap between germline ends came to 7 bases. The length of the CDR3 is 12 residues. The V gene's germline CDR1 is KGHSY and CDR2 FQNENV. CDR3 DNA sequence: TGTGCCAGCAGCCTTAGGGGAGAGACCCAGTACTTC. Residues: CASSLRGETQYF.

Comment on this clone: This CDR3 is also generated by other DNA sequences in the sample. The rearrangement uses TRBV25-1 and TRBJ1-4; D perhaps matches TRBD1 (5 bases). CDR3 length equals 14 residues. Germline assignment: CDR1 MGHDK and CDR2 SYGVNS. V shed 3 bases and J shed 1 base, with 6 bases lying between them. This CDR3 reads CASSDDRTNEKLFF. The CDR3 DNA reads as TGTGCCAGCAGTGACGACAGAACTAATGAAAAACTGTTTTTT. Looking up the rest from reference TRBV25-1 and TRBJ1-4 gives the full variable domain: EADIYQTPRYLVIGTGKKITLECSQTMGHDKMYWYQQDPGMELHLIHYSYGVNSTEKGDLSSESTVSRIRTEHFPLTLESARPSHTSQYLCASSDDRTNEKLFFGSGTQLSVL.

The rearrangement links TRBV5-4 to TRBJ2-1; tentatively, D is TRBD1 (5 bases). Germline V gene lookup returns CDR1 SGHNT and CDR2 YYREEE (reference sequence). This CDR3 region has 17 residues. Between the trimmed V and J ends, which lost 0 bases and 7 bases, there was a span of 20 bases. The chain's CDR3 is CASSLGGRVLGRNEQFF. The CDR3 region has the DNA TGTGCCAGCAGCTTGGGGGGCCGTGTGTTGGGGCGGAATGAGCAGTTCTTC.

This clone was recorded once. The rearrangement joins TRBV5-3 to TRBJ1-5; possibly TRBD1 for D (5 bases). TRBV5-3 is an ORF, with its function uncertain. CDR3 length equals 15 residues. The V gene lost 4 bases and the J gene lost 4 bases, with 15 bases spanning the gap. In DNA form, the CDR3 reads TGTGCCAGAAGCCTGGGGGACCATGGGAATCAGCCCCAGCATTTT. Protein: CARSLGDHGNQPQHF.